A selection of T cell receptor beta chains follows, all from one sample in a study of blood T cell repertoires in COVID-19. Sequencing used immunoSEQ multiplex PCR; TCRdb keeps in-frame clones, though not all of them. Of fewer than 200,000 clones listed, over 65% are singletons. Sequenced input: PBMCs or T cells enriched from blood (not recorded which). The receptors stem from a woman between 50 and 59 years old who had recovered from COVID-19. The CDR3 runs from the conserved cysteine through the conserved F or W. The size of a clone is reported for some rows only, either as once, few or many, or as a class for expanded clones.

V gene,clone size,J gene,CDR3 protein
TRBV2,NA,TRBJ1-1,CASTGEVGTEAFF
TRBV7-3,few,TRBJ1-1,CASSLIPTANTEAFF
TRBV27,NA,TRBJ1-5,CASAIRGYNQPQHF
TRBV5-6,NA,TRBJ2-6,CASSLPAGGLLSGANVLTF
TRBV7-9,NA,TRBJ1-5,CASSRGQGGAQRQPQHF
TRBV19,few,TRBJ1-2,CASTETEGTGVLPYGYTF
TRBV25-1,NA,TRBJ1-1,CASIDLNRGTEAFF
TRBV29-1,NA,TRBJ1-1,CSVEPLTGSEAFF
TRBV28,NA,TRBJ2-2,CASSRHSPEAGELFF
TRBV6-6,few,TRBJ2-1,CASGLAGGLSYNEQFF
TRBV5-1,NA,TRBJ2-5,CASGADQETQYF
TRBV7-2,NA,TRBJ1-3,CASSQGQGGLFTIYF
TRBV5-1,NA,TRBJ2-1,CASSSTGGGSYNEQFF
TRBV12-3/TRBV12-4,NA,TRBJ1-5,CASSSTGYQPQHF
TRBV2,NA,TRBJ1-4,CASSYGTGWNNEKLFF
TRBV7-9,NA,TRBJ2-2,CASGDLINTGELFF
TRBV9,NA,TRBJ1-2,CASSAVGALGGYTF
TRBV5-1,NA,TRBJ1-6,CASSLGVGGTGGPPLHF
TRBV30,NA,TRBJ2-3,CAWSSGQDTQYF
TRBV9,NA,TRBJ1-3,CASSAQGIAGNTIYF
TRBV11-2,NA,TRBJ1-2,CASSPSGLRSYGYTF
TRBV30,once,TRBJ1-3,CAWSPPGVTIYF
TRBV30,NA,TRBJ1-2,CAWSVSNGNYGYTF
TRBV5-6,NA,TRBJ1-5,CASSLGGGSNQPQHF
TRBV19,NA,TRBJ1-1,CASSIDPRENTEAFF
TRBV12-3/TRBV12-4,few,TRBJ2-5,CASSFGNQYAQYF
TRBV5-5,few,TRBJ1-3,CASSLSLDSSYF
TRBV5-1,once,TRBJ2-4,CASSLGDSKNIQYF
TRBV23-1,NA,TRBJ1-6,CASSPWQDYNSPLHF
TRBV28,NA,TRBJ1-3,CASIPSLGGSGNTIYF
TRBV5-1,NA,TRBJ1-1,CASSLAGSMNTEAFF
TRBV7-2,NA,TRBJ1-4,CASSLVGTGKEKLFF
TRBV5-6,NA,TRBJ1-5,CASRATTDQPQHF
TRBV5-1,NA,TRBJ1-4,CASSLAGTGEEKLFF
TRBV10-1,NA,TRBJ2-1,CASSDLVLAGGPGNEQFF
TRBV7-8,NA,TRBJ1-4,CASSSRQIATNEKLFF
TRBV9,NA,TRBJ2-2,CASGEIGELFF
TRBV30,NA,TRBJ1-3,CAWDPGTVSGNTIYF
TRBV19,NA,TRBJ1-3,CATKTGFSGNTIYF
TRBV27,NA,TRBJ1-6,CASSIIQGTGSPLHF
TRBV18,NA,TRBJ2-3,CASSTAPGTGNTDTQYF
TRBV5-4,NA,TRBJ1-2,CASSLRGTILLRGYTF
TRBV18,NA,TRBJ1-1,CASSRSDSSTEAFF
TRBV7-2,once,TRBJ2-3,CASSLGPGADTQYF
TRBV6-1,NA,TRBJ2-1,CASSEGAWGDEQFF
TRBV6-5,NA,TRBJ1-5,CASGRGQGHNQPQHF
TRBV30,NA,TRBJ1-4,CAWSVGDRVEKLFF
TRBV7-7,NA,TRBJ2-1,CASSLELASYNEQFF
TRBV30,NA,TRBJ2-5,CAWSVSGRLGTQYF
TRBV10-2,NA,TRBJ2-3,CASHGLAGRGGDTQYF
TRBV6-1,NA,TRBJ1-2,CATRSETKTYGYTF
TRBV9,NA,TRBJ2-3,CASSADRGRGTQYF
TRBV28,NA,TRBJ1-2,CASRPGVGDGYTF
TRBV18,NA,TRBJ2-1,CASSPGQGWNEQFF
TRBV9,once,TRBJ1-6,CASSEGRRSRETYNSPLHF